The 8 T cell receptor beta chains below all came from one sample that was sequenced in a study of cytomegalovirus exposure and HLA in healthy donors. In the PCR, 60 Vbeta and 13 Jbeta primers were used. Assay: immunoSEQ multiplex PCR; the TCRdb copy retains only in-frame clones and omits some. The sample holds over 100,000 clones; around three quarters are singletons and the top ten take 3% to 4%. What was sequenced was PBMCs. These receptors came from a woman in her twenties or thirties in good health and CMV-seropositive.

This chain joins TRBV4-2 and TRBJ1-2, with a tentative D call TRBD1 (5 bases). The germline V gene has CDR1 LGHNA and CDR2 YNFKEQ. CDR3 size: 14 residues. V lost 1 base to trimming and J lost 2 bases, with 8 bases between them. In nucleotides, the CDR3 is TGTGCCAGCAGCCAAGTCAAGGGGAACTATGGCTACACCTTC. Its translation is CASSQVKGNYGYTF.

The CDR3 region has the DNA TGTGCCAGCAGCGTAGGGGGGGGTATTTATGAAAAACTGTTTTTT. Translation: CASSVGGGIYEKLFF. The chain has TRBV9 and TRBJ1-4, with D possibly TRBD1 on 5 matching bases. The length of the CDR3 is 15 residues. V was shortened by 0 bases and J by 6 bases, with 12 bases between the two germline ends. Germline V gene data show CDR1 as SGDLS and CDR2 as YYNGEE. Full variable domain (rest looked up from reference TRBV9 and TRBJ1-4): DSGVTQTPKHLITATGQRVTLRCSPRSGDLSVYWYQQSLDQGLQFLIQYYNGEERAKGNILERFSAQQFPDLHSELNLSSLELGDSALYFCASSVGGGIYEKLFFGSGTQLSVL.

The gene calls are TRBV6-1 and TRBJ1-4; 7 nucleotides align to TRBD1. Germline V CDR1 and CDR2: MNHNS, SASEGT. With V trimmed by 2 bases and J by 3 bases, 3 bases remained unmatched. CDR3 length: 15 amino acids. CDR3 nucleotide sequence: TGTGCCAGCAGTGAATCCAGGGGGGCTAATGAAAAACTGTTTTTT. This sequence encodes CASSESRGANEKLFF.

This clone was seen a handful of times. The gene calls are TRBV4-2 and TRBJ2-7; 7 nucleotides agree with TRBD1. Germline V lookup: CDR1 LGHNA, CDR2 YNFKEQ. V trimming: 2 bases; J trimming: 1 base; junction bases outside the gene matches: 5. This CDR3 is 15 amino acids long. The CDR3 region has the DNA TGTGCCAGCAGCCAACAGCAGGGACAGTCCTACGAGCAGTACTTC. This gives the protein CASSQQQGQSYEQYF.

The CDR3, as DNA: TGTGCCAGCAGCCCCCTTACGGGGTCCCCTGAAGCTTTCTTT. It translates to CASSPLTGSPEAFF. This chain connects TRBV7-7 to TRBJ1-1; the D is unclear. Trimming cost V 5 bases and J 6 bases, with 16 bases left between them. CDR3 size: 14 residues. Germline CDR1 and CDR2: SSHAT and FNYEAQ (reference sequence).

The gene calls are TRBV5-1 and TRBJ1-4, with D perhaps matching TRBD1 (5 bases). V was clipped by 2 bases and J by 8 bases, with 13 bases between them. The CDR3 runs to 14 residues. Germline CDR1 SGHRS, CDR2 YFSETQ. For the CDR3, the DNA is TGCGCCAGCAGCTTCGGAGGGGCGGAAGAAAAACTGTTTTTT. Its translation is CASSFGGAEEKLFF.

The sample holds a few counts of this clone. J is TRBJ2-1 and V is TRBV7-9; 11 bases map to TRBD2. Trimming at V came to 5 bases and at J to 4 bases, leaving 16 bases not matched to a gene. Germline CDR1 reads SEHNR; CDR2 reads FQNEAQ (reference sequence). CDR3 length: 19 residues. Here the CDR3 reads CASSVSVLAGASTYNEQFF. CDR3 DNA: TGTGCCAGCAGCGTTAGTGTACTAGCGGGGGCCTCTACTTACAATGAGCAGTTCTTC.

This chain connects TRBV19 to TRBJ1-1; D is uncertain. V lost 7 bases, J lost 6 bases, and 15 bases lay in between. The CDR3 consists of 13 residues. CDR1 is LNHDA and CDR2 is SQIVND in the germline V gene (reference sequence). CDR3 coding DNA: TGTGCCAGTAATAACTTAGTACGCCCTGAAGCTTTCTTT. This encodes CASNNLVRPEAFF.